This T cell receptor (beta chain) emerged from a study of cytomegalovirus exposure and HLA in healthy donors. Study results and limitations: Most subjects had HLA-A and HLA-B alleles reportedly predicted accurately by TCR beta sequences. Researchers reported in a later analysis that a missense DCLRE1C variant was tied to TCR beta V- and J-gene trimming. There were reportedly fewer N-insertions in an Asian-associated ancestry cluster than the roughly 670-donor mean, in a later analysis.

A word on this clone: What it binds is not known.

Germline assignment: CDR1 SGHRS and CDR2 YFSETQ. The V segment lost 3 bases and the J segment 5 bases; nucleotides outside the gene matches: 5. This CDR3 is built from 15 residues. PCR employed 60 Vbeta and 13 Jbeta primers. Some clones are missing from TCRdb's copy, which holds only in-frame ones; the method was immunoSEQ multiplex PCR. Seen here are around 130,000 clones, 85% to 90% observed once, and the top ten hold about 7%. The sequence derives from a woman in her twenties or thirties in good health and CMV-seropositive. The rearrangement joins TRBV5-1 to TRBJ2-3, with 11 bases lining up with TRBD2. The sequenced sample consisted of PBMCs. The CDR3 loop is CASSSSGTSGDTQYF. Here the CDR3 DNA reads TGCGCCAGCAGCTCCTCAGGGACTAGCGGAGATACGCAGTATTTT.